The source of this T cell receptor beta chain is a study of identical twins. Each CDR3 protein is one row after TCRdb ran MiXCR on the 5' RACE reads. Of approximately 250,000 distinct CDR3 sequences in the sample, 6.5% are singletons; the top ten hold 13% to 15%. This clonotype was observed many times. The CDR3 spans 18 residues. After removal of 5 bases from V and 4 bases from J, the junction contained 16 bases not matched to a gene. The data also belong to a second study, concerning T cells expressing NK-cell markers. That study reports: The study left the HCMV specificity of expanded NKG2C+ T cell clones unresolved.

The receptor's source is a woman aged 18-29 years in good health. Sequencing used CD8+ T cells sorted from blood. The chain employs TRBV12-3 or TRBV12-4 and TRBJ2-7; TRBD2 matches at 11 bases. The CDR3 DNA is TGTGCCAGCAGTAAGCAAAGGCAGGGACTAGCGGTGAAATACGAGCAGTACTTC. Its translation is CASSKQRQGLAVKYEQYF.